This entry lists 5 T cell receptor beta chains sequenced from one sample in a study of blood T cell repertoires in COVID-19. Clones were sequenced by immunoSEQ multiplex PCR, and TCRdb holds only the in-frame ones, with some missing. The sample contains tens of thousands of clones, roughly nine tenths of which appear only once. The specimen sequenced was peripheral blood. The source of these receptors is an elderly woman with active or convalescent COVID-19.

This clone was found once. J is TRBJ1-1 and V is TRBV4-3; D is perhaps TRBD1 (6 bases). With 0 bases removed from V and 0 bases from J, the gap between germline ends came to 17 bases. The CDR3 covers 18 residues. Germline V gives CDR1 LGHNA, CDR2 YSLEER. The CDR3 loop reads CASSQEGRGVSLNTEAFF. CDR3 coding DNA: TGCGCCAGCAGCCAAGAGGGCAGGGGCGTTTCTTTGAACACTGAAGCTTTCTTT.

The rearrangement uses TRBV11-2 and TRBJ1-4, with 7 bases lining up with TRBD1. CDR3 length: 14 residues. CDR1 and CDR2 (germline): SGHAT, FQNNGV. Unmatched junction bases numbered 4, after V lost 6 bases and J lost 3 bases. The CDR3 sequence: CASRPGGPNEKLFF. CDR3 DNA: TGTGCCAGCAGACCAGGGGGACCTAATGAAAAACTGTTTTTT.

This chain links TRBV15 with TRBJ2-1; D possibly corresponds to TRBD1 (6 bases). Germline V gives CDR1 LNHNV, CDR2 YYDKDF (reference sequence). This CDR3 spans 15 amino acids. Trimming removed 0 bases from V and 5 bases from J, with 11 bases in between. In nucleotides, the CDR3 is TGTGCCACCAGCAGAGATTTTACAGGGAACAATGAGCAGTTCTTC. As protein: CATSRDFTGNNEQFF.

The CDR3 is CASTPDRSRNTIYF. In DNA form, the CDR3 reads TGTGCCAGCACCCCGGACAGGTCTAGAAACACCATATATTTT. The chain links TRBV28 to TRBJ1-3; 7 bases match TRBD1. The CDR3 contains 14 residues. CDR1 is MDHEN, CDR2 SYDVKM, per germline. Trimming took 7 bases from V and 5 from J; bases not matched to a gene: 8.

The DNA of the CDR3 is TGTGCCAGCAGTGTTACCCCGACACGGGGTACTAATGAAAAACTGTTTTTT. Translating it yields CASSVTPTRGTNEKLFF. The V gene is TRBV28, the J gene TRBJ1-4; D gene uncertain. CDR1 and CDR2 from the germline V gene are MDHEN and SYDVKM. CDR3 length: 17 residues. Deletions cut 5 bases from V and 2 bases from J, with 18 bases between.